This entry concerns a single T cell receptor (beta chain). The antigen remains undetermined. The sample is drawn from a study of shared clonotypes between healthy human individuals. Study outcomes and limitations: Sampling included only blood; tissue repertoires likely differ.

Only Caucasian adults living in Nashville, Tennessee served as donors. The ends were cut back, 2 bases at V and 4 bases at J, with 10 bases in the middle. CDR1 is SGHKS and CDR2 is YYEKEE in the germline V gene (reference sequence). The length of the CDR3 is 14 residues. The run depth of the assay was deep. Genomic DNA of every subset was divided equally among multiple immunoSEQ plates. The table came from immunoSEQ multiplex PCR; TCRdb's copy has only in-frame clones and leaves some out. Among roughly 500,000 clones listed, about 78% were seen once. The V call is TRBV5-5, the J call TRBJ2-1, with D possibly being TRBD2 (6 bases). The receptor was isolated from a woman in her forties in good health. Some clones in this sample may be carry-over from other donors' samples. The sequenced sample was PBMCs. CDR3 coding DNA: TGTGCCAGCAGCTTTAGCGGACAATACAATGAGCAGTTCTTC. It specifies CASSFSGQYNEQFF.